The 10 T cell receptor beta chains reported below all come from one sample, sequenced in a study of blood T cell repertoires in COVID-19. Libraries were prepared by immunoSEQ multiplex PCR; TCRdb keeps only in-frame clonotypes and omits some of them. Of roughly 260,000 clones in the sample, about 89% were seen once. What was sequenced was peripheral blood. The source of these receptors is a man between 35 and 55 years old who had recovered from COVID-19.

J is TRBJ1-6 and V is TRBV5-6, with 7 bases aligning to TRBD1. Per the germline V gene, CDR1 is SGHDT and CDR2 is YYEEEE. V trimming: 4 bases; J trimming: 7 bases; junction bases outside the gene matches: 5. The CDR3 is 14 residues long. CDR3 nucleotides: TGTGCCAGCAGCCCGACAGGGTTAAATTCACCCCTCCACTTT. Amino acid sequence: CASSPTGLNSPLHF.

The rearrangement links TRBV11-2 to TRBJ2-3, with TRBD1 matching over 8 bases. Trimming took 4 bases from V and 1 from J; bases not matched to a gene: 4. The germline CDR1 and CDR2 sequences are SGHAT and FQNNGV. CDR3 size: 15 residues. CDR3 sequence: CASSSGQGRTDTQYF. CDR3 sequence (DNA): TGTGCCAGCAGCTCAGGACAGGGACGCACAGATACGCAGTATTTT.

The V and J genes are TRBV7-8 and TRBJ2-7, with 7 bases identical to TRBD1. V trimming: 5 bases; J trimming: 3 bases; junction bases outside the gene matches: 7. The V gene's germline CDR1 is SGHVS and CDR2 FQNEAQ. The CDR3 is 14 amino acids. In DNA form, the CDR3 reads TGTGCCAGCAGCGAGTACAGGGGAAGCTACGAGCAGTACTTC. Protein product: CASSEYRGSYEQYF.

The chain recombines TRBV9 with TRBJ2-3; D gene uncertain. This CDR3 comprises 14 residues. Trimming cost V 0 bases and J 2 bases, with 7 bases left between them. The germline V gene has CDR1 SGDLS and CDR2 YYNGEE. The CDR3 spells CASSVGADTDTQYF. Here the CDR3 DNA reads TGTGCCAGCAGCGTAGGGGCAGACACAGATACGCAGTATTTT.

V usage is TRBV18 and J usage is TRBJ1-4, with D unclear. This CDR3 contains 18 residues. Trimming left V 3 bases short and J 0 bases short, with 17 bases between. Germline V gives CDR1 KGHSH, CDR2 LQKENI. CDR3 nucleotide sequence: TGTGCCAGCTCACCTTTGGGAGCGGGCCGTACAACTAATGAAAAACTGTTTTTT. Translated, it gives CASSPLGAGRTTNEKLFF.

The V call is TRBV7-2, the J call TRBJ2-5; 15 nucleotides line up with TRBD2. V shed 5 bases and J 5 bases; nucleotides not matched to a gene: 9. CDR3 size: 17 residues. CDR1 and CDR2 from the germline V gene are SGHTA and FQGNSA. CDR3 bases: TGTGCCAGCAGCCCGGGGACTAGCGGGAGGCCCGGGGAGACCCAGTACTTC. Protein: CASSPGTSGRPGETQYF.

The chain recombines TRBV7-2 with TRBJ1-4; no clear D gene. The ends were cut back, 5 bases at V and 0 bases at J, with 7 bases in the middle. Germline V lookup: CDR1 SGHTA, CDR2 FQGNSA. The CDR3 contains 14 residues. CDR3 coding DNA: TGTGCCAGCAGCCCAAGAGCAACTAATGAAAAACTGTTTTTT. Translation: CASSPRATNEKLFF.

This chain connects TRBV19 to TRBJ2-7; 8 positions agree with TRBD2. Germline assignment: CDR1 LNHDA and CDR2 SQIVND (reference sequence). There are 13 residues in the CDR3. After removal of 7 bases from V and 6 bases from J, the junction contained 8 bases not matched to a gene. The DNA for the CDR3 is TGTGCCAGTACTCCGGGAGGGACCACCGAGCAGTACTTC. It yields the protein CASTPGGTTEQYF.

The V call is TRBV24-1, the J call TRBJ2-5; possible D gene TRBD2, 7 bases. The V end was cut by 6 bases, the J end by 5 bases, with 12 bases between. The length of the CDR3 is 13 residues. CDR1 is KGHDR and CDR2 is SFDVKD in the germline V gene. The CDR3 nucleotides read TGTGCCACCAGTCTGGGGGGGCAGGAGACCCAGTACTTC. Translation gives CATSLGGQETQYF.

This rearrangement joins TRBV5-4 to TRBJ1-3, with unresolved D. V shed 0 bases and J shed 0 bases, with 10 bases lying between them. Germline values: CDR1 SGHNT, CDR2 YYREEE (reference sequence). The CDR3 is 16 amino acids. The CDR3 nucleotides read TGTGCCAGCAGCTTGGACCAGGAACTCTCTGGAAACACCATATATTTT. Encoded protein: CASSLDQELSGNTIYF.